Listed here are 23 T cell receptor beta chains from one sample, sequenced in a study of blood T cell repertoires in COVID-19. Repertoires were generated with immunoSEQ multiplex PCR, while TCRdb's copy carries only in-frame clones and drops some. The sample includes about 280,000 clones, 88% of them seen just once. Material for sequencing was peripheral blood. The source is a man in his late teens or twenties with active or convalescent COVID-19.

The V gene is TRBV6-5, the J gene TRBJ2-7; weak D call: TRBD2 (5 bases). Per germline, CDR1 MNHEY and CDR2 SVGAGI. The V end lost 2 bases, the J end lost 3 bases, and 14 bases lay between the germline ends. The CDR3 covers 15 residues. The CDR3 sequence is CASSYERVGSYEQYF. The CDR3 DNA reads as TGTGCCAGCAGTTACGAGAGGGTAGGCAGCTACGAGCAGTACTTC.

The chain combines TRBV7-9 with TRBJ1-2; D gene ambiguous. The CDR3 is made up of 14 amino acids. In germline, CDR1 is SEHNR, CDR2 FQNEAQ (reference sequence). V lost 4 bases and J 7 bases, leaving 16 bases between the germline ends. DNA of the CDR3: TGTGCCAGCAGCTCCTTCGGATATGACACTGGCTACACCTTC. Translating it yields CASSSFGYDTGYTF.

V gene TRBV7-6 combines with J gene TRBJ2-4; 9 bases line up with TRBD2. The CDR3 consists of 16 residues. The J segment lost 9 bases and the V segment lost 1 base, leaving 10 bases of the junction unmatched. Germline V CDR1 and CDR2: SGHVS, FNYEAQ. For the CDR3, the DNA is TGTGCCAGCAGCTTAGAGGCGGGGGGGCACCAAGGCATTCAGTACTTC. Translated, it gives CASSLEAGGHQGIQYF.

The chain is built from TRBV29-1 and TRBJ1-1; the D gene is possibly TRBD1 (5 bases). V was cut by 4 bases and J by 3 bases, with 9 bases left in between. The CDR3 covers 12 residues. Per germline, CDR1 SQVTM and CDR2 ANQGSEA. CDR3 sequence (DNA): TGCAGCGTTGCGGGGGATGACACTGAAGCTTTCTTT. Encoded protein: CSVAGDDTEAFF.

V usage is TRBV27 and J usage is TRBJ2-3, with 8 positions matching TRBD2. The CDR3 totals 15 residues. CDR1 is MNHEY, CDR2 SMNVEV, per germline (reference sequence). V trimming: 3 bases; J trimming: 4 bases; junction bases outside the gene matches: 6. The CDR3 nucleotides read TGTGCCAGCAGTTTTGGTTTAGCGGGGTCAGATACGCAGTATTTT. Translating it yields CASSFGLAGSDTQYF.

The chain carries TRBV7-2 and TRBJ2-1; TRBD2 is a possible D gene (6 bases). Germline CDR1 is SGHTA and CDR2 is FQGNSA. Trimming shortened V by 6 bases and J by 6 bases, and 21 bases separated the two germline ends. CDR3 length: 16 residues. The CDR3 DNA reads TGTGCCAGCAGGTATCTGGGGGGAGCGTCTATCAATGAGCAGTTCTTC. Encoded protein: CASRYLGGASINEQFF.

V and J are TRBV2 and TRBJ1-2; 8 nucleotides align to TRBD1. J was trimmed by 3 bases and V by 6 bases; bases with no gene match: 3. The CDR3 consists of 13 residues. Germline values: CDR1 SNHLY, CDR2 FYNNEI. CDR3 region: CASRGQGDYGYTF. DNA for the CDR3: TGTGCCAGCAGAGGACAGGGTGACTATGGCTACACCTTC.

The chain carries TRBV5-6 and TRBJ1-2, with 7 bases lining up with TRBD1. The CDR3 contains 15 residues. Trimming at V came to 4 bases and at J to 4 bases, leaving 10 bases not matched to a gene. Germline CDR1 is SGHDT and CDR2 is YYEEEE. The CDR3 sequence is CASSPDRVAAYGYTF. In DNA, the CDR3 is TGTGCCAGCAGCCCTGACAGGGTAGCCGCCTATGGCTACACCTTC.

The J gene is TRBJ1-5, the V gene TRBV6-6; 9 bases align to TRBD1. V was pared by 5 bases and J by 5 bases, with 4 bases of the junction left unmatched. CDR3 length equals 14 residues. Germline loops: CDR1 MNHNY, CDR2 SVGAGI (reference sequence). CDR3 DNA: TGTGCCAGCAGTGGGACAGGGTCACATCAGCCCCAGCATTTT. As protein: CASSGTGSHQPQHF.

This sequence joins TRBV29-1 and TRBJ2-6; D gene uncertain. The CDR3 is 13 amino acids. The V gene's germline CDR1 is SQVTM and CDR2 ANQGSEA. V was pared by 7 bases and J by 0 bases, with 7 bases between. The CDR3 nucleotides are TGCAGCGCGATGAGCTCTGGGGCCAACGTCCTGACTTTC. This translates into CSAMSSGANVLTF. Variable domain in full (rest from reference TRBV29-1 and TRBJ2-6): SAVISQKPSRDICQRGTSLTIQCQVDSQVTMMFWYRQQPGQSLTLIATANQGSEATYESGFVIDKFPISRPNLTFSTLTVSNMSPEDSSIYLCSAMSSGANVLTFGAGSRLTVL.

As to this clone: The same CDR3 also results from other DNA sequences found in this sample. The chain carries TRBV27 and TRBJ1-1; D perhaps matches TRBD1 (5 bases). Germline lookup yields CDR1 MNHEY and CDR2 SMNVEV (reference sequence). Trimming cost V 3 bases and J 2 bases, with 10 bases left between them. This CDR3 contains 14 residues. The DNA of the CDR3 is TGTGCCAGCAGTTTGGGCCAGGGCAACACTGAAGCTTTCTTT. It translates to CASSLGQGNTEAFF.

The rearrangement uses TRBV3-1 (or the pseudogene TRBV3-2) and TRBJ1-4, with 9 bases aligning to TRBD1. The ends lost 5 bases at V and 7 bases at J; junction bases unmatched: 8. The length of the CDR3 is 15 residues. CDR1 LGHDT and CDR2 YNNKEL come from the germline V gene (reference sequence). The CDR3 region is CASSLRQGGGEKLFF. CDR3 DNA sequence: TGTGCCAGCAGCTTGAGACAGGGGGGAGGTGAAAAACTGTTTTTT.

The chain joins TRBV19 to TRBJ1-1, with D possibly being TRBD1 (5 bases). Germline V gene data show CDR1 as LNHDA and CDR2 as SQIVND (reference sequence). Deletions cut 5 bases from V and 3 bases from J, with 13 bases between. The CDR3 contains 14 residues. The CDR3 reads CASSSSGADTEAFF. CDR3 in DNA: TGTGCCAGTAGTTCGAGCGGGGCGGACACTGAAGCTTTCTTT. The variable domain in full, with the rest retrieved from reference TRBV19 and TRBJ1-1, is DGGITQSPKYLFRKEGQNVTLSCEQNLNHDAMYWYRQDPGQGLRLIYYSQIVNDFQKGDIAEGYSVSREKKESFPLTVTSAQKNPTAFYLCASSSSGADTEAFFGQGTRLTVV.

The gene calls are TRBV6-2 or TRBV6-3 and TRBJ1-5; TRBD1 agrees at 8 bases. Germline V gene sequence: CDR1 MNHEY, CDR2 SVGEGT. V was pared by 5 bases and J by 0 bases, with 3 bases of the junction left unmatched. The CDR3 is made up of 15 amino acids. The CDR3 DNA follows: TGTGCCAGCAGTACGACAGGGGATAGCAATCAGCCCCAGCATTTT. Translation gives CASSTTGDSNQPQHF.

The chain joins TRBV7-9 to TRBJ1-4, with 9 bases lining up with TRBD1. J gave up 8 bases and V 0 bases, and 13 bases lay outside the gene matches. Germline values: CDR1 SEHNR, CDR2 FQNEAQ (reference sequence). The CDR3 extends over 18 amino acids. CDR3 amino acids: CASSLAWAGVTGGEKLFF. CDR3 coding DNA: TGTGCCAGCAGCTTAGCCTGGGCTGGGGTCACAGGGGGCGAAAAACTGTTTTTT. Full variable domain (remainder filled in from reference TRBV7-9 and TRBJ1-4): DTGVSQNPRHKITKRGQNVTFRCDPISEHNRLYWYRQTLGQGPEFLTYFQNEAQLEKSRLLSDRFSAERPKGSFSTLEIQRTEQGDSAMYLCASSLAWAGVTGGEKLFFGSGTQLSVL.

This sequence joins TRBV11-3 and TRBJ1-1; 9 bases align to TRBD1. The J segment lost 1 base and the V segment lost 5 bases, leaving 8 bases of the junction unmatched. Germline lookup yields CDR1 SGHNT and CDR2 YENEEA. This CDR3 comprises 16 residues. The CDR3 loop reads CASSLGTGLGNTEAFF. DNA for the CDR3: TGTGCCAGCAGCCTAGGGACAGGGTTGGGGAACACTGAAGCTTTCTTT.

This clone is a singleton in its sample. The chain combines TRBV19 with TRBJ1-2; D unresolved. Germline V gene lookup returns CDR1 LNHDA and CDR2 SQIVND (reference sequence). The V and J ends lost 7 bases and 2 bases respectively, with 14 bases between them. The CDR3 consists of 14 residues. CDR3 residues: CASTTAGLNYGYTF. The CDR3 DNA reads as TGTGCCAGTACCACAGCGGGGTTGAACTATGGCTACACCTTC.

The V gene is TRBV7-2, the J gene TRBJ2-7, with D possibly TRBD2 on 7 matching bases. CDR3 size: 15 residues. Trimming pared 5 bases from V and 7 bases from J, leaving 21 bases between. The germline V gene encodes CDR1 SGHTA and CDR2 FQGNSA. CDR3 coding DNA: TGTGCCAGCAGCCCCCTGGGGGGGCCGGGGGTTGAGCAGTACTTC. This codes for CASSPLGGPGVEQYF. The full variable domain, its missing parts supplied by reference TRBV7-2 and TRBJ2-7, is GAGVSQSPSNKVTEKGKDVELRCDPISGHTALYWYRQSLGQGLEFLIYFQGNSAPDKSGLPSDRFSAERTGGSVSTLTIQRTQQEDSAVYLCASSPLGGPGVEQYFGPGTRLTVT.

The chain uses TRBV7-6 and TRBJ1-1; 7 bases map to TRBD1. The CDR3 loop spans 18 amino acids. The V segment lost 2 bases and the J segment 3 bases; nucleotides outside the gene matches: 15. Per the germline V gene, CDR1 is SGHVS and CDR2 is FNYEAQ. DNA of the CDR3: TGTGCCAGCAGCTTAATCGCTTTGTCAGGGGGGCCCGACACTGAAGCTTTCTTT. This encodes CASSLIALSGGPDTEAFF.

The CDR3 bases are TGCGCCAGCAGCCAAGTAGAGGGGGGGGGTGTAGGGCAATTTCAGCCCCAGCATTTT. As protein: CASSQVEGGGVGQFQPQHF. The chain couples TRBV4-1 to TRBJ1-5, with D perhaps TRBD1 (6 bases). Trimming took off 1 base at V and 6 bases at J, with 25 bases between the two ends. CDR1 and CDR2 from the germline V gene are MGHRA and YSYEKL. The CDR3 covers 19 residues.

The chain carries TRBV5-4 and TRBJ1-1; no firm D call. This CDR3 region has 11 residues. Germline lookup yields CDR1 SGHNT and CDR2 YYREEE (reference sequence). This CDR3 is CASGPNTEAFF. CDR3 coding DNA: TGTGCAAGCGGCCCGAACACTGAAGCTTTCTTT. Full variable domain (rest looked up from reference TRBV5-4 and TRBJ1-1): ETGVTQSPTHLIKTRGQQVTLRCSSQSGHNTVSWYQQALGQGPQFIFQYYREEENGRGNFPPRFSGLQFPNYSSELNVNALELDDSALYLCASGPNTEAFFGQGTRLTVV.

Worth noting for this clone: This sample also contains other DNA sequences that code for the same CDR3. This sequence joins TRBV4-2 and TRBJ1-2; 8 nucleotides line up with TRBD1. The CDR3 contains 13 residues. CDR1 and CDR2 (germline): LGHNA, YNFKEQ. J was trimmed by 8 bases and V by 3 bases; bases with no gene match: 5. As DNA, the CDR3 is TGTGCCAGCAGCCACCTCGGACAGGGCGGCTACACCTTC. Encoded protein: CASSHLGQGGYTF.

Regarding this clone: The junction and the germline gene differ at one end; a read error may be behind it. In the same sample, other DNA sequences code for this CDR3. The chain employs TRBV9 and TRBJ2-2; TRBD1 matches 7 bases. The CDR3 runs 16 residues. The germline CDR1 and CDR2 sequences are SGDLS and YYNGEE. In nucleotides, the CDR3 is TGTGCCAGCAGCATCTCTGTGGACAGGAACACTGGGGAGCTGTTTTTT. Amino acids: CASSISVDRNTGELFF.